This passage covers 19 T cell receptor beta chains from one sample sequenced in a study of T cell responses to AZD1222 COVID-19 vaccine. The assay was immunoSEQ multiplex PCR, and TCRdb's table has in-frame clones only and misses some. The table shows about 85,000 clones, with roughly 85% occurring only once. Sequenced material: peripheral blood, taken 28 days after the second AZD1222 dose. Receptors were obtained from an adult who received the AZD1222 COVID-19 vaccine.

The chain couples TRBV11-3 to TRBJ2-1; a possible D gene is TRBD1 (6 bases). CDR1 is SGHNT, CDR2 YENEEA, per germline. With 4 bases removed from V and 0 bases from J, the gap between germline ends came to 13 bases. The length of the CDR3 is 16 residues. CDR3 sequence: CASSSGGHSSYNEQFF. DNA for the CDR3: TGTGCCAGCAGCTCTGGGGGCCATAGCTCCTACAATGAGCAGTTCTTC. Based on the CDR3 plus reference TRBV11-3 and TRBJ2-1, the full variable domain is EAGVVQSPRYKIIEKKQPVAFWCNPISGHNTLYWYLQNLGQGPELLIRYENEEAVDDSQLPKDRFSAERLKGVDSTLKIQPAELGDSAVYLCASSSGGHSSYNEQFFGPGTRLTVL.

The chain recombines TRBV2 with TRBJ2-1, with no clear D. The length of the CDR3 is 12 residues. The germline V and J ends were trimmed by 8 bases and 7 bases, with 12 bases remaining between them. Per germline, CDR1 SNHLY and CDR2 FYNNEI. The CDR3: CASLQDNNEQFF. CDR3 sequence (DNA): TGTGCCAGCTTGCAGGATAATAATGAGCAGTTCTTC.

The chain joins TRBV2 to TRBJ1-1; D gene uncertain. The length of the CDR3 is 13 residues. Germline CDR1 SNHLY, CDR2 FYNNEI. Trimming removed 4 bases from V and 0 bases from J, with 6 bases in between. CDR3 in DNA: TGTGCCAGCAGTGTAGTTGTGAACACTGAAGCTTTCTTT. Translating it yields CASSVVVNTEAFF.

V is TRBV24-1 and J is TRBJ2-6; the D is unclear. Trimming took 2 bases from V and 2 from J, leaving 6 bases between them. This CDR3 comprises 15 residues. Per the germline V gene, CDR1 is KGHDR and CDR2 is SFDVKD. CDR3 coding DNA: TGTGCCACCAGTGATTCTGAGGCTGGGGCCAACGTCCTGACTTTC. Translation gives CATSDSEAGANVLTF.

The chain combines TRBV4-3 with TRBJ1-1, with unresolved D. CDR1 and CDR2 (germline): LGHNA, YSLEER. There are 12 residues in the CDR3. V was trimmed by 0 bases and J by 8 bases, leaving 7 bases between them. CDR3 DNA sequence: TGCGCCAGCAGCCAAGATCCGGGGGAAGCTTTCTTT. Its translation: CASSQDPGEAFF.

The CDR3 DNA reads as TGTGCCAGCAGCCCGACTATCCAAATGGGGACCCAGTACTTC. Its translation is CASSPTIQMGTQYF. The chain carries TRBV14 and TRBJ2-5, with D perhaps TRBD2 (5 bases). The V end was cut by 4 bases, the J end by 7 bases, with 16 bases between. Looked up from germline, CDR1 is SGHDN and CDR2 is FVKESK. This CDR3 spans 14 amino acids. Based on the CDR3 plus reference TRBV14 and TRBJ2-5, the full variable domain is EAGVTQFPSHSVIEKGQTVTLRCDPISGHDNLYWYRRVMGKEIKFLLHFVKESKQDESGMPNNRFLAERTGGTYSTLKVQPAELEDSGVYFCASSPTIQMGTQYFGPGTRLLVL.

This chain uses TRBV30 with TRBJ1-6; D might be TRBD1 (5 bases). Germline CDR1 GTSNPN, CDR2 SVGIG (reference sequence). This CDR3 comprises 16 residues. The germline V and J ends were trimmed by 1 base and 3 bases, with 13 bases remaining between them. In DNA form, the CDR3 reads TGTGCCTGGAGTGGTCGTCGGGGCGACTATAATTCACCCCTCCACTTT. This encodes CAWSGRRGDYNSPLHF.

V is TRBV5-4 and J is TRBJ2-2; TRBD2 agrees at 12 bases. Germline lookup yields CDR1 SGHNT and CDR2 YYREEE (reference sequence). Trimming took 3 bases from V and 5 from J; bases not matched to a gene: 11. This CDR3 comprises 18 residues. The CDR3 coding sequence is TGTGCCAGCAGCTGGGAACCTAGCGGGAGGGCCCGAACCGGGGAGCTGTTTTTT. Protein product: CASSWEPSGRARTGELFF.

The V call is TRBV12-3 or TRBV12-4, the J call TRBJ1-1, with 7 bases fitting TRBD1. V dropped 4 bases and J dropped 5; count of bases not matched to a gene: 4. The CDR3 is 13 residues long. The CDR3 spells CASSSKQGTEAFF. The CDR3 nucleotides read TGTGCCAGCAGTTCGAAACAGGGGACTGAAGCTTTCTTT.

The chain recombines TRBV5-1 with TRBJ2-3, with 9 bases fitting TRBD2. CDR1 SGHRS and CDR2 YFSETQ come from the germline V gene. CDR3 length: 19 residues. V shed 4 bases, J shed 4 bases, and the junction held 19 bases outside the gene matches. The CDR3: CASSPQPGGASGEADTQYF. CDR3 coding DNA: TGCGCCAGCAGCCCCCAACCCGGGGGGGCTAGCGGGGAAGCAGATACGCAGTATTTT.

This chain connects TRBV28 to TRBJ2-2; D may be TRBD2 (7 bases). Germline CDR1 reads MDHEN; CDR2 reads SYDVKM. V dropped 3 bases and J dropped 1 base, with 12 bases sitting between them. The CDR3 consists of 16 residues. CDR3 bases: TGTGCCAGCAGTTTCTGGGGGGGCGGGAACACCGGGGAGCTGTTTTTT. Translated, it gives CASSFWGGGNTGELFF.

The V gene is TRBV7-6, the J gene TRBJ2-2; D uncertain. The V end was cut by 5 bases, the J end by 0 bases, with 13 bases between. The CDR3 has 16 amino acids. Germline CDR1 SGHVS, CDR2 FNYEAQ. CDR3 bases: TGTGCCAGCAGCCGCGGCCTCACCGCGAACACCGGGGAGCTGTTTTTT. This sequence encodes CASSRGLTANTGELFF.

This clone was observed a single time. V usage is TRBV11-2 and J usage is TRBJ2-7; the match to TRBD2 covers 7 bases. Germline CDR1 reads SGHAT; CDR2 reads FQNNGV. The CDR3 runs 13 residues. Unmatched junction bases numbered 7, after V lost 7 bases and J lost 4 bases. CDR3 residues: CASTNGGWYEQYF. CDR3 DNA: TGTGCCAGCACAAACGGGGGGTGGTACGAGCAGTACTTC.

This chain connects TRBV2 to TRBJ2-1; the match to TRBD2 covers 13 bases. This CDR3 is 14 amino acids long. J gave up 5 bases and V 7 bases, and 2 bases lay outside the gene matches. Germline CDR1 SNHLY, CDR2 FYNNEI. In nucleotides, the CDR3 is TGTGCCAGCAACGGACTAGCGGGGGACAATGAGCAGTTCTTC. Translation: CASNGLAGDNEQFF.

This clone occurred a few times. V usage is TRBV6-5 and J usage is TRBJ2-6; 8 positions agree with TRBD1. CDR1 and CDR2 (germline): MNHEY, SVGAGI. The CDR3 extends over 15 amino acids. Trimming removed 7 bases from V and 2 bases from J; junction bases left unmatched: 4. The CDR3 region is CASTNRGAGANVLTF. The CDR3 DNA follows: TGTGCCAGCACCAACAGGGGGGCTGGGGCCAACGTCCTGACTTTC.

The gene calls are TRBV5-1 and TRBJ2-5; TRBD1 agrees at 7 bases. Germline trimming cut 0 bases from V and 5 bases from J; bases unmatched to any gene: 13. The CDR3 consists of 17 residues. CDR1 SGHRS and CDR2 YFSETQ come from the germline V gene. CDR3 loop: CASSLEGTVSVGETQYF. As DNA, the CDR3 is TGCGCCAGCAGCTTGGAGGGGACAGTTTCGGTCGGGGAGACCCAGTACTTC.

This clone was picked up a small number of times. The gene calls are TRBV6-6 and TRBJ2-7; D may be TRBD1 (8 bases). The CDR3 spans 14 residues. The germline V and J ends were trimmed by 3 bases and 3 bases, with 12 bases remaining between them. Germline CDR1 is MNHNY and CDR2 is SVGAGI (reference sequence). The CDR3 protein is CASSYNRGGYEQYF. The CDR3 DNA is TGTGCCAGCAGTTATAACAGGGGGGGCTACGAGCAGTACTTC.

This sequence joins TRBV18 and TRBJ1-3; D possibly corresponds to TRBD1 (5 bases). Trimming left V 3 bases short and J 0 bases short, with 12 bases between. The CDR3 length is 16 residues. In germline, CDR1 is KGHSH, CDR2 LQKENI. The CDR3 here is CASSPFRQFSGNTIYF. Here the CDR3 DNA reads TGTGCCAGCTCACCGTTTCGACAGTTCTCTGGAAACACCATATATTTT.

The rearrangement uses TRBV15 and TRBJ2-7; 11 positions agree with TRBD1. CDR1 LNHNV and CDR2 YYDKDF come from the germline V gene (reference sequence). This CDR3 comprises 14 residues. Trimming at V came to 4 bases and at J to 2 bases, leaving 1 base not matched to a gene. The CDR3 DNA follows: TGTGCCACCAGCATGGACAGGGGGCCCTACGAGCAGTACTTC. This codes for CATSMDRGPYEQYF.